Given below is one T cell receptor beta chain in context. Its antigen is undetermined. This sample is part of a study of OX40 agonist ivuxolimab in advanced cancers. The study's findings and limits: In the 0.1 to 3.0 mg/kg range, CD4+ and CD8+ blood T cells had expanded clonally by week 6.

Germline V gene lookup returns CDR1 MNHEY and CDR2 SVGAGI. Trimming shortened V by 6 bases and J by 1 base, and 10 bases separated the two germline ends. The CDR3 loop spans 13 amino acids. Sequencing used immunoSEQ multiplex PCR; TCRdb keeps in-frame clones, though not all of them. This table has roughly 69,000 clones, around 90% appearing once. This clonotype was obtained from an adult with an advanced solid tumor such as melanoma, head and neck, liver or kidney cancer. The sequenced sample was CD4+ or CD8+ T cells sorted from blood, obtained in a trial of the OX40 agonist ivuxolimab. The chain recombines TRBV6-5 with TRBJ2-7, with a possible D match to TRBD2 (6 bases). The CDR3 DNA is TGTGCCAGCAGGGGACTGGAGTCCTACGAGCAGTACTTC. It encodes CASRGLESYEQYF.